The clone carrying this T cell receptor (beta chain) was seen repeatedly, ten times or more. Its antigen is as yet unknown. The sample belongs to a study of T cells after yellow fever vaccination. Background on the study: When fractions had low cell numbers, they were prepared with SMART-Seq v4 Ultra Low Input.

This CDR3 is 15 amino acids long. CDR1 and CDR2 (germline): KGHSH, LQKENI. The junction had 7 bases not matched to a gene; V was cut back by 4 bases and J by 2 bases. Study outcomes and limitations: FACS-sorted repertoires might harbor abundant contaminating clonotypes from the bulk population.

Universal primer sites and UMIs were introduced during 5'RACE template-switching synthesis of TCR cDNA. TCRdb re-derived calls from the 5' RACE reads in MiXCR, one entry per CDR3 protein. The sample shows roughly 150,000 distinct CDR3 sequences, around 7.7% of them seen only once. The rearrangement uses TRBV18 and TRBJ2-7, with 8 bases that match TRBD1. The TCR sequence derives from a man between 25 and 39 years old who received the YFV17D yellow fever vaccine. Sequenced material: CD4+ T cells sorted from PBMCs, taken 5 days after the yellow fever booster vaccination. In DNA, the CDR3 is TGTGCCAGCTCACAGGGACAGGACACTCCCTACGAGCAGTACTTC. Amino acid sequence: CASSQGQDTPYEQYF.